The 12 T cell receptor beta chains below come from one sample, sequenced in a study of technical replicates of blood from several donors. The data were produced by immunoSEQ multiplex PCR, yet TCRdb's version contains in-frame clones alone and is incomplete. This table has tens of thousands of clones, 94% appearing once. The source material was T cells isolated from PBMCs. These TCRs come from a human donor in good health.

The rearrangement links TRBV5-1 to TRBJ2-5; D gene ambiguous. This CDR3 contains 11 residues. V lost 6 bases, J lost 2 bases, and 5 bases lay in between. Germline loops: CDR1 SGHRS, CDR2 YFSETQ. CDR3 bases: TGCGCCAGCACCCTGCAAGAGACCCAGTACTTC. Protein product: CASTLQETQYF.

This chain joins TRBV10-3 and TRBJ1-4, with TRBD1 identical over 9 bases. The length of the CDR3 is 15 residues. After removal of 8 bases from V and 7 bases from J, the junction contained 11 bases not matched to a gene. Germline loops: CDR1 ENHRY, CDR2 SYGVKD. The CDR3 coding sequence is TGTGCCATCGGCACAACAGGGGGCTCGAGTGAAAAACTGTTTTTT. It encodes CAIGTTGGSSEKLFF.

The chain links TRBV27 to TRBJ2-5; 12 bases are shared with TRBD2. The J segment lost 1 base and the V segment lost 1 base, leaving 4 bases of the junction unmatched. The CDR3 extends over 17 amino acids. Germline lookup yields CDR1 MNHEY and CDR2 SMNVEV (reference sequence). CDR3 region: CASSLLGLAGPQETQYF. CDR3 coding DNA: TGTGCCAGCAGTTTATTAGGACTAGCGGGACCCCAAGAGACCCAGTACTTC.

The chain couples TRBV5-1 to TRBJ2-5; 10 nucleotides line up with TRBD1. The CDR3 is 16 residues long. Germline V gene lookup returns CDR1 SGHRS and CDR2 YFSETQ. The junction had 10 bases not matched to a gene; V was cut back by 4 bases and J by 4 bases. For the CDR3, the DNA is TGCGCCAGCAGCCTCGGGACAGGGGATGTGGGAGAGACCCAGTACTTC. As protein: CASSLGTGDVGETQYF.

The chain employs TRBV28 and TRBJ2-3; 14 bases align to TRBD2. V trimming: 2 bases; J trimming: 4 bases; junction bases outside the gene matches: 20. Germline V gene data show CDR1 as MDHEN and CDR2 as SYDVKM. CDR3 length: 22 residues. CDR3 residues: CASSLGLFTGTSGRVFPDTQYF. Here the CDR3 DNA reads TGTGCCAGCAGTTTAGGCCTGTTCACCGGGACTAGCGGGAGAGTTTTCCCAGATACGCAGTATTTT.

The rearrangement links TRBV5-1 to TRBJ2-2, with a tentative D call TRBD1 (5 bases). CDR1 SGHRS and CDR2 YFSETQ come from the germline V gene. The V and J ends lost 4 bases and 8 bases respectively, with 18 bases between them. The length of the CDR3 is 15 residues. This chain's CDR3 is CASSADAGIEGELFF. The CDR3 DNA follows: TGCGCCAGCAGCGCCGATGCAGGGATTGAAGGGGAGCTGTTTTTT.

As DNA, the CDR3 is TGTGCCAGCAGCCACGGGGGGGCCGGGGAAGATACGCAGTATTTT. Amino acids: CASSHGGAGEDTQYF. V and J are TRBV4-2 and TRBJ2-3; TRBD2 matches at 8 bases. The CDR3 length is 15 residues. In germline, CDR1 is LGHNA, CDR2 YNFKEQ. Trimming removed 3 bases from V and 5 bases from J; junction bases left unmatched: 7.

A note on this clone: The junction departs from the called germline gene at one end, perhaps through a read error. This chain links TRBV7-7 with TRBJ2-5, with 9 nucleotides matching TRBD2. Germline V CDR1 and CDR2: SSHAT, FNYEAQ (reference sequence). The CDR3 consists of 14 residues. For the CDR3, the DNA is TGTGCTAGCAGTTACTCTAGCGGGGAAGAGACCCAGTACTTC. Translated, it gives CASSYSSGEETQYF.

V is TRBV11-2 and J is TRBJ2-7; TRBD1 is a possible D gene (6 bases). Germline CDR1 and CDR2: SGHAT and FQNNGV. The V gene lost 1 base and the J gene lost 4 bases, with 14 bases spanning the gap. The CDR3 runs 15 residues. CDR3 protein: CASSLAPGHIYEQYF. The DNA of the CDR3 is TGTGCCAGCAGCTTAGCCCCGGGACACATATACGAGCAGTACTTC.

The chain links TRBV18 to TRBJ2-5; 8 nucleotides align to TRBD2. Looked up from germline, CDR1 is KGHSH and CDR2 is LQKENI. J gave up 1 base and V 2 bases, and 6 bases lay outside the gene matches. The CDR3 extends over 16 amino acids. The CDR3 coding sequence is TGTGCCAGCTCACCAGGAAAACTAGCGGTCCAAGAGACCCAGTACTTC. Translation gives CASSPGKLAVQETQYF.

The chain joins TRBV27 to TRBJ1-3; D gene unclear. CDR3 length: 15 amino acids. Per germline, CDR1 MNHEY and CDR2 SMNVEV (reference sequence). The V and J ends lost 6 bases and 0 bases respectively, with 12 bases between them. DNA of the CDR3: TGTGCCAGCAGCGCGTTTCCCTTCTCTGGAAACACCATATATTTT. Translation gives CASSAFPFSGNTIYF.

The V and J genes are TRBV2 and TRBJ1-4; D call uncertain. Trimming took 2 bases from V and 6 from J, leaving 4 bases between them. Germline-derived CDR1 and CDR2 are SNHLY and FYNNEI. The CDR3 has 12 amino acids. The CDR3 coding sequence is TGTGCCAGCAGTGAATATTATGAAAAACTGTTTTTT. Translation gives CASSEYYEKLFF.